The clone carrying this T cell receptor beta chain was detected ten times or more. The trim removed 2 bases at V and 5 bases at J, leaving 3 bases unmatched. Germline values: CDR1 SGHAT, CDR2 FQDESV (reference sequence). The CDR3 contains 14 residues. This sample was included in a study of T cells in Graves' hyperthyroidism and ophthalmopathy. The wider study: Blood from the periphery was taken at initial diagnosis, before any treatment.

Amplified TCR beta CDR3 regions came from RNA transcripts. A set of HTBI primers served as the primers for a first-round RT-PCR of the TCR CDR3. One entry per CDR3 protein, called by TCRdb with MiXCR from the multiplex PCR reads. Altogether roughly 380,000 distinct CDR3 sequences are present, under 20% being singletons, with the ten largest covering 3.7%. The TCR was taken from a woman younger than 35 with Graves' hyperthyroidism. The sequenced sample was blood. The rearrangement joins TRBV11-1 to TRBJ2-5; TRBD1 matches 9 bases. The CDR3 is CASSLTGGVETQYF. CDR3 bases: TGTGCCAGCAGCTTAACAGGGGGCGTGGAGACCCAGTACTTC.